The 23 T cell receptor beta chains listed next were all sequenced from one sample in a study of blood T cells in healthy people across ages. The use of a sample-barcoded 5' primer and a J-beta primer mix characterized a second PCR of about 7 to 12 cycles. Each CDR3 protein is one row after TCRdb ran MiXCR on the 5' RACE reads. The sample contains some 1.5 million distinct CDR3 sequences, over 25% of which appear only once. The sequenced sample consisted of blood. The source of these receptors is a woman aged 30 to 39 in good health.

There are a few counts of this clonotype. The rearrangement links TRBV29-1 to TRBJ2-5; 11 bases line up with TRBD2. Trimming cost V 6 bases and J 4 bases; bases outside gene matches: 13. Germline lookup yields CDR1 SQVTM and CDR2 ANQGSEA. The CDR3 contains 16 residues. This chain's CDR3 is CSVRLAGSYKGETQYF. CDR3 sequence (DNA): TGCAGCGTCAGACTAGCGGGAAGCTATAAAGGAGAGACCCAGTACTTC. The entire variable domain, with the rest obtained from reference TRBV29-1 and TRBJ2-5, is as follows: SAVISQKPSRDICQRGTSLTIQCQVDSQVTMMFWYRQQPGQSLTLIATANQGSEATYESGFVIDKFPISRPNLTFSTLTVSNMSPEDSSIYLCSVRLAGSYKGETQYFGPGTRLLVL.

This clonotype was detected a few times. The rearrangement links TRBV27 to TRBJ1-4; TRBD1 matches 7 bases. This CDR3 has 16 residues. Germline V gene data show CDR1 as MNHEY and CDR2 as SMNVEV (reference sequence). The V and J ends lost 10 bases and 6 bases, in that order; junction bases with no gene match: 17. The CDR3 is CATIPLPGTVDEKLFF. As DNA, the CDR3 is TGTGCCACTATACCTCTACCTGGGACAGTCGATGAAAAACTGTTTTTT.

This clonotype turned up a few times. The J gene is TRBJ2-1, the V gene TRBV13; a weak D match, TRBD2 (6 bases). The CDR3 covers 14 residues. Trimming cost V 5 bases and J 6 bases, with 14 bases left between them. In germline, CDR1 is PRHDT, CDR2 FYEKMQ (reference sequence). The DNA for the CDR3 is TGTGCCAGCAGCCGCAGGACTACCTCCAATGAGCAGTTCTTC. Translated, it gives CASSRRTTSNEQFF.

This clonotype occurred many times. This sequence joins TRBV7-2 and TRBJ2-5, with a weak D call TRBD1 (6 bases). CDR1 SGHTA and CDR2 FQGNSA come from the germline V gene. V lost 0 bases and J 3 bases, leaving 11 bases between the germline ends. The CDR3 has 15 residues. DNA for the CDR3: TGTGCCAGCAGCTTAGCGATTGACAGGAAAGAGACCCAGTACTTC. As protein: CASSLAIDRKETQYF.

There are a few counts of this clonotype. This chain uses TRBV12-5 with TRBJ1-5; the D gene is possibly TRBD1 (5 bases). Germline CDR1 is LGHNT and CDR2 is FRNRAP. V shed 2 bases and J shed 0 bases, with 11 bases lying between them. This CDR3 is 16 amino acids long. CDR3 amino acids: CASGLLGGASNQPQHF. CDR3 DNA: TGTGCTAGTGGTTTGTTAGGAGGGGCTAGCAATCAGCCCCAGCATTTT.

This clonotype came up many times. V gene TRBV20-1 combines with J gene TRBJ2-1; tentatively, D is TRBD2 (6 bases). The CDR3 is made up of 13 amino acids. CDR1 is DFQATT, CDR2 SNEGSKA, per germline (reference sequence). The V end lost 3 bases, the J end lost 0 bases, and 6 bases lay between the germline ends. The CDR3 nucleotides read TGCAGTGCTAGGGGGGGCTCCTACAATGAGCAGTTCTTC. Encoded protein: CSARGGSYNEQFF.

In its sample, this clonotype was seen a few times. V gene TRBV7-2 combines with J gene TRBJ1-1; tentatively, D is TRBD1 (5 bases). CDR3 length: 13 residues. Germline CDR1 and CDR2: SGHTA and FQGNSA. V was cut by 3 bases and J by 3 bases, with 8 bases left in between. The CDR3 loop reads CASSLGTHTEAFF. The CDR3 coding sequence is TGTGCCAGCAGCTTGGGGACCCACACTGAAGCTTTCTTT.

This clonotype was observed a few times. The chain has TRBV7-2 and TRBJ2-2; 12 nucleotides align to TRBD2. CDR1 and CDR2 from the germline V gene are SGHTA and FQGNSA. The CDR3 is 18 residues long. The junction had 7 bases not matched to a gene; V was cut back by 5 bases and J by 0 bases. The CDR3 DNA reads TGTGCCAGCAGCCGGCCTAGCGGGGGGGCCCCGAACACCGGGGAGCTGTTTTTT. It is translated as CASSRPSGGAPNTGELFF.

The rearrangement uses TRBV18 and TRBJ2-7; perhaps TRBD1 as D (6 bases). This CDR3 spans 18 amino acids. Trimming cost V 4 bases and J 2 bases, with 24 bases left between them. Germline loops: CDR1 KGHSH, CDR2 LQKENI. The CDR3 loop is CASSRRQSGVVGPYEQYF. CDR3 nucleotides: TGTGCCAGCTCACGACGACAGTCAGGGGTTGTTGGCCCCTACGAGCAGTACTTC.

This clonotype was seen a handful of times. The rearrangement uses TRBV11-2 and TRBJ1-1; a weak D match, TRBD1 (5 bases). The CDR3 has 15 residues. Looked up from germline, CDR1 is SGHAT and CDR2 is FQNNGV. Deletions cut 4 bases from V and 1 base from J, with 13 bases between. CDR3 coding DNA: TGTGCCAGCAGCTCCGTGGGGCAGTCGAACACTGAAGCTTTCTTT. Protein: CASSSVGQSNTEAFF. Using reference TRBV11-2 and TRBJ1-1 for the parts outside the CDR3, the full variable domain is EAGVAQSPRYKIIEKRQSVAFWCNPISGHATLYWYQQILGQGPKLLIQFQNNGVVDDSQLPKDRFSAERLKGVDSTLKIQPAKLEDSAVYLCASSSVGQSNTEAFFGQGTRLTVV.

The chain combines TRBV30 with TRBJ2-7, with no clear D. The germline V gene has CDR1 GTSNPN and CDR2 SVGIG (reference sequence). Trimming took 4 bases from V and 5 from J, leaving 9 bases between them. The CDR3 consists of 11 residues. The CDR3 protein is CAWMAGHEQYF. DNA for the CDR3: TGTGCCTGGATGGCCGGACACGAGCAGTACTTC.

This chain connects TRBV15 to TRBJ1-5; a weak D match, TRBD1 (6 bases). CDR1 and CDR2 from the germline V gene are LNHNV and YYDKDF (reference sequence). This CDR3 comprises 15 residues. The ends were cut back, 3 bases at V and 0 bases at J, with 9 bases in the middle. CDR3 protein: CATSSYRASNQPQHF. The CDR3 bases are TGTGCCACCAGCAGCTACAGGGCTAGCAATCAGCCCCAGCATTTT.

Comments on this clonotype: This may arise from a read error, as a much more abundant clone is one base away. The chain combines TRBV9 with TRBJ2-7, with 7 bases identical to TRBD2. V shed 4 bases, J shed 5 bases, and the junction held 9 bases outside the gene matches. The CDR3 is made up of 14 amino acids. Germline loops: CDR1 SGDLS, CDR2 YYNGEE. DNA for the CDR3: TGTGCCAGCAGCAAGAGACCGGCGGGAGACGAGCAGTACTTC. Protein: CASSKRPAGDEQYF.

The V call is TRBV7-2, the J call TRBJ1-2; no clear D gene. The CDR3 is 13 amino acids. Trimming pared 5 bases from V and 8 bases from J, leaving 15 bases between. The germline V gene encodes CDR1 SGHTA and CDR2 FQGNSA. CDR3: CASSLGPRWGYTF. Here the CDR3 DNA reads TGTGCCAGCAGCCTAGGACCCCGGTGGGGCTACACCTTC.

This CDR3 is CASSARGYQETQYF. The DNA of the CDR3 is TGTGCCAGCAGCGCTCGGGGGTACCAAGAGACCCAGTACTTC. The chain combines TRBV7-7 with TRBJ2-5, with D perhaps TRBD2 (6 bases). Germline V lookup: CDR1 SSHAT, CDR2 FNYEAQ (reference sequence). Trimming cost V 5 bases and J 0 bases, with 10 bases left between them. This CDR3 region has 14 residues.

The chain couples TRBV3-1 to TRBJ1-4; a weak D match, TRBD1 (6 bases). The CDR3 contains 14 residues. Trimming cost V 1 base and J 8 bases, with 11 bases left between them. Germline V gives CDR1 LGHDT, CDR2 YNNKEL (reference sequence). CDR3 bases: TGTGCCAGCAGCCAAGGCGGGGGCGGCGAAAAACTGTTTTTT. This sequence encodes CASSQGGGGEKLFF.

This clonotype came up a few times. This chain links TRBV12-3 or TRBV12-4 with TRBJ2-3, with D perhaps assigned TRBD1 or TRBD2 (5 bases each). The CDR3 extends over 15 amino acids. The V and J ends lost 9 bases and 0 bases respectively, with 16 bases between them. CDR3 in amino acids: CASYLRGPSTDTQYF. The CDR3 bases are TGTGCCAGTTATTTGAGGGGCCCTAGCACAGATACGCAGTATTTT.

The chain employs TRBV2 and TRBJ2-5, with unresolved D. The CDR3 is 13 amino acids. Germline CDR1 and CDR2: SNHLY and FYNNEI. Trimming took 10 bases from V and 1 from J, leaving 13 bases between them. The DNA of the CDR3 is TGTGCCACCTTGACATCAGGCCAAGAGACCCAGTACTTC. Its translation is CATLTSGQETQYF.

The chain couples TRBV30 to TRBJ2-3, with TRBD1 matching 11 bases. CDR1 GTSNPN and CDR2 SVGIG come from the germline V gene (reference sequence). Trimming at V came to 5 bases and at J to 8 bases, leaving 6 bases not matched to a gene. The CDR3 has 13 amino acids. CDR3 region: CAWGQGAFGTQYF. Here the CDR3 DNA reads TGTGCCTGGGGACAGGGGGCATTTGGTACGCAGTATTTT.

As to this clonotype: Sequence at one end of the junction differs from germline and may be a read error. The chain combines TRBV7-6 with TRBJ1-5; perhaps TRBD1 as D (5 bases). The CDR3 extends over 14 amino acids. The germline CDR1 and CDR2 sequences are SGHVS and FNYEAQ. CDR3 sequence: CACSPIQGYQPQHF. CDR3 nucleotides: TGTGCCTGCAGCCCGATTCAGGGTTATCAGCCCCAGCATTTT.

V is TRBV7-9 and J is TRBJ1-2; D ambiguous. The germline V gene has CDR1 SEHNR and CDR2 FQNEAQ (reference sequence). This CDR3 spans 13 amino acids. The V and J ends lost 5 bases and 3 bases respectively, with 10 bases between them. The CDR3, as DNA: TGTGCCAGCAGCCCCCTAGCGGACTATGGCTACACCTTC. Protein product: CASSPLADYGYTF.

The chain employs TRBV19 and TRBJ1-6, with D perhaps matching TRBD1 (6 bases). The germline gives CDR1 LNHDA, CDR2 SQIVND (reference sequence). The CDR3 runs to 13 residues. The ends were cut back, 6 bases at V and 7 bases at J, with 10 bases in the middle. CDR3 in DNA: TGTGCCAGTAGCAGGACAGAGAATTCACCCCTCCACTTT. Translating it yields CASSRTENSPLHF.

Comment on this clonotype: The junction does not match germline at one end; this may be a read error. The CDR3 loop is CAGSLDSYERYF. The CDR3 DNA follows: TGTGCCGGCAGCTTAGACTCCTACGAGCGGTACTTC. The chain links TRBV7-2 to TRBJ2-7, with D uncertain. The germline CDR1 and CDR2 sequences are SGHTA and FQGNSA. The CDR3 has 12 residues.